These 31 T cell receptor beta chains came from one sample sequenced in a study of T cells in tumors after PD-1 blockade. Produced via immunoSEQ multiplex PCR; TCRdb's table is partial and in-frame only. The sample records more than 50,000 clones, 74% being singletons. The sample in question was PBMCs, obtained after anti-PD-1 treatment. The receptors were sampled from a human donor with basal cell carcinoma.

This chain joins TRBV30 and TRBJ1-1; D gene ambiguous. CDR1 GTSNPN and CDR2 SVGIG come from the germline V gene (reference sequence). V was pared by 2 bases and J by 1 base, with 5 bases between. The CDR3 has 12 residues. Here the CDR3 reads CAWSQPNTEAFF. The CDR3, as DNA: TGTGCCTGGAGTCAACCGAACACTGAAGCTTTCTTT.

The chain couples TRBV5-1 to TRBJ2-7; D is unclear. Trimming left V 1 base short and J 3 bases short, with 11 bases between. This CDR3 has 14 residues. CDR1 SGHRS and CDR2 YFSETQ come from the germline V gene. In nucleotides, the CDR3 is TGCGCCAGCAGCTTGTTAGTCGGAAACTACGAGCAGTACTTC. This translates into CASSLLVGNYEQYF.

This clone was recorded a few times. The gene calls are TRBV5-6 and TRBJ1-4, with D possibly TRBD1 on 5 matching bases. Germline V gene data show CDR1 as SGHDT and CDR2 as YYEEEE. The CDR3 loop spans 16 amino acids. Trimming pared 1 base from V and 6 bases from J, leaving 16 bases between. Written as DNA, the CDR3 is TGTGCCAGCAGCTTGTGGGGATGGCAGGGTTATGAAAAACTGTTTTTT. As protein: CASSLWGWQGYEKLFF.

This rearrangement joins TRBV6-7 to TRBJ1-5, with D uncertain. TRBV6-7 is identified as an open reading frame with a role that is uncertain. V gave up 5 bases and J gave up 3 bases, with 8 bases separating them. This CDR3 comprises 13 residues. The CDR3 coding sequence is TGTGCCAGCAGTCAAAGACTCAATCAGCCCCAGCATTTT. Translated, it gives CASSQRLNQPQHF.

The V and J genes are TRBV2 and TRBJ2-7; 10 bases map to TRBD2. This CDR3 has 13 amino acids. Germline V gene sequence: CDR1 SNHLY, CDR2 FYNNEI. Trimming at V came to 7 bases and at J to 4 bases, leaving 4 bases not matched to a gene. The chain's CDR3 is CASTLAGGYEQYF. The DNA for the CDR3 is TGTGCCAGCACCTTAGCGGGGGGATACGAGCAGTACTTC.

This sequence joins TRBV5-1 and TRBJ2-3; D not resolved. Germline-derived CDR1 and CDR2 are SGHRS and YFSETQ. V was trimmed by 3 bases and J by 3 bases, leaving 11 bases between them. The CDR3 covers 14 residues. This chain's CDR3 is CASSSATVTDTQYF. The CDR3 DNA reads TGCGCCAGCAGCTCGGCGACTGTTACAGATACGCAGTATTTT.

The rearrangement uses TRBV27 and TRBJ2-3; D may be TRBD1 or TRBD2 (5 bases each). CDR1 and CDR2 from the germline V gene are MNHEY and SMNVEV (reference sequence). V lost 2 bases to trimming and J lost 3 bases, with 12 bases between them. The CDR3 consists of 15 residues. CDR3 loop: CASSLGATGTDTQYF. In DNA form, the CDR3 reads TGTGCCAGCAGTTTAGGGGCCACGGGAACAGATACGCAGTATTTT.

The chain uses TRBV30 and TRBJ2-1; tentative D call: TRBD2 (5 bases). V shed 3 bases and J shed 5 bases, with 8 bases lying between them. The CDR3 sequence is 12 residues long. CDR1 is GTSNPN and CDR2 is SVGIG in the germline V gene (reference sequence). The CDR3 sequence: CAWSGVDNEQFF. CDR3 coding DNA: TGTGCCTGGAGCGGGGTCGACAATGAGCAGTTCTTC.

The rearrangement links TRBV6-5 to TRBJ2-7; possibly TRBD2 for D (6 bases). CDR3 size: 12 residues. Germline CDR1 MNHEY, CDR2 SVGAGI. Trimming left V 10 bases short and J 2 bases short, with 12 bases between. CDR3 in DNA: TGTGCCACCAACCCGGGGGCCTACGAGCAGTACTTC. Residues: CATNPGAYEQYF.

The J gene is TRBJ2-3, the V gene TRBV5-1; no definite D call. In germline, CDR1 is SGHRS, CDR2 YFSETQ. The CDR3 length is 16 residues. V was cut by 0 bases and J by 2 bases, with 13 bases left in between. The CDR3 DNA sequence: TGCGCCAGCAGCTTGGCCCCGGCGTCAAACACAGATACGCAGTATTTT. Protein product: CASSLAPASNTDTQYF.

The chain uses TRBV27 and TRBJ2-5, with 14 nucleotides matching TRBD2. Germline-derived CDR1 and CDR2 are MNHEY and SMNVEV (reference sequence). Trimming removed 6 bases from V and 2 bases from J; junction bases left unmatched: 8. There are 17 residues in the CDR3. The CDR3, as DNA: TGTGCCAGCAGAGTCTCGACTAGCGGGGGGGTACAAGAGACCCAGTACTTC. As protein: CASRVSTSGGVQETQYF.

This sequence joins TRBV6-5 and TRBJ2-7; 8 bases line up with TRBD2. CDR1 is MNHEY and CDR2 is SVGAGI in the germline V gene. The CDR3 totals 15 residues. With V trimmed by 6 bases and J by 4 bases, 11 bases remained unmatched. This CDR3 reads CASSSLGAGEYEQYF. The DNA for the CDR3 is TGTGCCAGCAGCTCCCTAGGAGCGGGGGAATACGAGCAGTACTTC.

This clone occurred many times. This chain joins TRBV7-8 and TRBJ1-2; TRBD1 is a possible D gene (5 bases). Trimming cost V 5 bases and J 7 bases, with 11 bases left between them. This CDR3 has 12 residues. Germline V gene sequence: CDR1 SGHVS, CDR2 FQNEAQ. The CDR3 here is CASSPDGGGYTF. Here the CDR3 DNA reads TGTGCCAGCAGCCCTGATGGGGGTGGCTACACCTTC.

The J gene is TRBJ1-6, the V gene TRBV7-8; perhaps TRBD1 as D (5 bases). Germline CDR1 is SGHVS and CDR2 is FQNEAQ. The V gene lost 0 bases and the J gene lost 7 bases, with 10 bases spanning the gap. CDR3 length: 15 amino acids. This CDR3 reads CASSLARGWNSPLHF. CDR3 bases: TGTGCCAGCAGCTTAGCCCGGGGGTGGAATTCACCCCTCCACTTT.

The rearrangement uses TRBV27 and TRBJ2-2, with D uncertain. The V end lost 5 bases, the J end lost 4 bases, and 11 bases lay between the germline ends. This CDR3 has 14 amino acids. Germline V gene sequence: CDR1 MNHEY, CDR2 SMNVEV (reference sequence). CDR3 DNA sequence: TGTGCCAGCAGTCCAAGGCCCTCCACCGGGGAGCTGTTTTTT. It is translated as CASSPRPSTGELFF.

The genes are TRBV28 and TRBJ2-5, with D tentatively TRBD2 (5 bases). From germline, CDR1 is MDHEN and CDR2 SYDVKM. The CDR3 is 15 amino acids. The ends were cut back, 4 bases at V and 8 bases at J, with 20 bases in the middle. The CDR3 nucleotides read TGTGCCAGCAGTTCTACCCGGACTGCCCGGGGAACCCAGTACTTC. This codes for CASSSTRTARGTQYF.

The V call is TRBV19, the J call TRBJ2-2; 9 bases are shared with TRBD1. The CDR3 contains 16 residues. Germline CDR1 LNHDA, CDR2 SQIVND (reference sequence). V lost 6 bases to trimming and J lost 5 bases; unmatched junction nucleotides: 10. CDR3 residues: CASRERLTGGTGELFF. DNA of the CDR3: TGTGCCAGTAGAGAAAGATTGACAGGGGGAACCGGGGAGCTGTTTTTT.

The V and J genes are TRBV5-1 and TRBJ2-7; D gene ambiguous. V was shortened by 0 bases and J by 0 bases, with 10 bases between the two germline ends. CDR1 and CDR2 (germline): SGHRS, YFSETQ. This CDR3 contains 15 residues. This CDR3 reads CASSLGHSISYEQYF. CDR3 DNA sequence: TGCGCCAGCAGCTTGGGACATTCGATCTCCTACGAGCAGTACTTC.

A word on this clone: At one end, the junction sequence differs from germline, possibly due to a read error. This specimen includes other DNA sequences encoding the same CDR3. V usage is TRBV15 and J usage is TRBJ1-1; D remains unclear. The CDR3 runs to 15 residues. Germline V CDR1 and CDR2: LNHNV, YYDKDF (reference sequence). CDR3 in amino acids: CATSRDDNRNTEAFF. CDR3 coding DNA: TGTGCCACCAGCAGAGATGATAACAGAAACACTGAGGCTTTCTTT.

V and J are TRBV5-4 and TRBJ2-5, with 7 nucleotides matching TRBD1. Germline CDR1 and CDR2: SGHNT and YYREEE (reference sequence). The CDR3 runs 14 residues. Trimming at V came to 5 bases and at J to 2 bases, leaving 6 bases not matched to a gene. The CDR3, as DNA: TGTGCCAGCAGTTCCACACAGGGGCAAGAGACCCAGTACTTC. This gives the protein CASSSTQGQETQYF.

This clone showed up just a few times. The chain couples TRBV29-1 to TRBJ1-1, with D uncertain. CDR3 length: 10 residues. The germline CDR1 and CDR2 sequences are SQVTM and ANQGSEA. Trimming took off 5 bases at V and 7 bases at J, with 8 bases between the two ends. The CDR3 DNA is TGCAGCGTTCGACTTTATGAAGCTTTCTTT. It codes for CSVRLYEAFF.

The V gene is TRBV28, the J gene TRBJ1-6, with a tentative D call TRBD1 (5 bases). The CDR3 sequence is 14 residues long. CDR1 and CDR2 from the germline V gene are MDHEN and SYDVKM. Trimming cost V 2 bases and J 6 bases, with 8 bases left between them. CDR3 protein: CASSLIGGNSPLHF. The CDR3 DNA reads TGTGCCAGCAGTTTAATCGGGGGTAATTCACCCCTCCACTTT. The whole variable domain, filled in from reference TRBV28 and TRBJ1-6, reads DVKVTQSSRYLVKRTGEKVFLECVQDMDHENMFWYRQDPGLGLRLIYFSYDVKMKEKGDIPEGYSVSREKKERFSLILESASTNQTSMYLCASSLIGGNSPLHFGNGTRLTVT.

The rearrangement joins TRBV3-1 (or the pseudogene TRBV3-2) to TRBJ2-2; weak D call: TRBD2 (6 bases). Germline lookup yields CDR1 LGHDT and CDR2 YNNKEL (reference sequence). The CDR3 has 16 amino acids. V lost 1 base and J lost 1, with 10 bases in between. Here the CDR3 reads CASSQGSGGNTGELFF. The DNA of the CDR3 is TGTGCCAGCAGCCAAGGATCCGGGGGGAACACCGGGGAGCTGTTTTTT.

The chain has TRBV6-4 and TRBJ2-1, with TRBD2 matching over 8 bases. V dropped 4 bases and J dropped 5; count of bases not matched to a gene: 4. This CDR3 has 14 amino acids. Germline assignment: CDR1 MRHNA and CDR2 SNTAGT. The CDR3 DNA sequence: TGTGCCAGCAGTGTCGCGGGGGGCCACAATGAGCAGTTCTTC. It encodes CASSVAGGHNEQFF.

The V call is TRBV5-4, the J call TRBJ2-2; 7 bases match TRBD1. In germline, CDR1 is SGHNT, CDR2 YYREEE (reference sequence). The CDR3 is 16 amino acids. J was trimmed by 1 base and V by 2 bases; bases with no gene match: 5. CDR3 DNA sequence: TGTGCCAGCAGCTTACCCGGGACAGTGAACACCGGGGAGCTGTTTTTT. Its protein is CASSLPGTVNTGELFF.

CDR3 nucleotides: TGTGCCACCAGTGATACGCGACAGGGGTCTAGCACAGATACGCAGTATTTT. This encodes CATSDTRQGSSTDTQYF. The chain links TRBV24-1 to TRBJ2-3; 8 bases fit TRBD1. Trimming cost V 3 bases and J 0 bases; bases outside gene matches: 7. The length of the CDR3 is 17 residues. Germline assignment: CDR1 KGHDR and CDR2 SFDVKD.

The chain links TRBV12-3 or TRBV12-4 to TRBJ2-3, with 7 bases fitting TRBD2. J was trimmed by 4 bases and V by 6 bases; bases with no gene match: 1. CDR3 size: 12 residues. The CDR3 nucleotides are TGTGCCAGCAGGGGGGGGGCAGATACGCAGTATTTT. Translation gives CASRGGADTQYF.

CDR3 DNA sequence: TGTGCCAGCAGCCAATTAAGCGGGGCTGAGACCCAGTACTTC. It translates to CASSQLSGAETQYF. The V gene is TRBV3-1 (or the pseudogene TRBV3-2), the J gene TRBJ2-5; 7 bases map to TRBD2. Trimming cost V 2 bases and J 5 bases; bases outside gene matches: 5. Looked up from germline, CDR1 is LGHDT and CDR2 is YNNKEL (reference sequence). The CDR3 sequence is 14 residues long.

The chain has TRBV4-2 and TRBJ1-4, with D possibly matching TRBD1 (5 bases). The CDR3 contains 15 residues. Germline CDR1 and CDR2: LGHNA and YNFKEQ. With 0 bases removed from V and 6 bases from J, the gap between germline ends came to 11 bases. The CDR3 loop reads CASSQDEGHDEKLFF. Here the CDR3 DNA reads TGTGCCAGCAGCCAAGATGAGGGGCATGATGAAAAACTGTTTTTT.

The chain combines TRBV30 with TRBJ1-2, with no clear D. Per germline, CDR1 GTSNPN and CDR2 SVGIG (reference sequence). This CDR3 has 13 amino acids. Trimming stripped 4 bases from V and 0 bases from J, with 9 bases between. The CDR3 DNA is TGTGCCTGGACCCTCAAAGCTAACTATGGCTACACCTTC. As protein: CAWTLKANYGYTF.

The rearrangement uses TRBV5-4 and TRBJ1-4; a weak D match, TRBD1 (6 bases). The CDR3 length is 15 residues. In germline, CDR1 is SGHNT, CDR2 YYREEE (reference sequence). V lost 4 bases, J lost 7 bases, and 17 bases lay in between. The DNA of the CDR3 is TGTGCCAGCAGCCCAGGGGTCGGAGGGGGTGAAAAACTGTTTTTT. This sequence encodes CASSPGVGGGEKLFF.